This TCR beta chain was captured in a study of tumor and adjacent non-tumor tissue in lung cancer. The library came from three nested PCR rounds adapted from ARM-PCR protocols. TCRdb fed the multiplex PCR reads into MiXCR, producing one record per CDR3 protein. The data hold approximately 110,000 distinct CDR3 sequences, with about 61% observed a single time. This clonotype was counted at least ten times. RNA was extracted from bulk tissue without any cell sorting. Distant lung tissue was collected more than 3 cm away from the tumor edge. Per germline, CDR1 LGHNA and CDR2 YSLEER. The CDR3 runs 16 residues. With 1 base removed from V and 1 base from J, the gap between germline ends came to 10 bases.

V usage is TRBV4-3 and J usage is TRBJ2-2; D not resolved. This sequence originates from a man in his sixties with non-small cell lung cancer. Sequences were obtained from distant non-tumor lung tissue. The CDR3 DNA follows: TGCGCCAGCAGCCAAGTATTGGGTAGGAACACCGGGGAGCTGTTTTTT. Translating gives CASSQVLGRNTGELFF.